This paragraph covers one TCR beta chain sequence. This entry belongs to a study of blood T cell repertoires in COVID-19. The overall study: Both acute and convalescent COVID-19 samples were obtained from the United States, Italy and Spain. PBMCs, B-cell-depleted T cells, or T cells were the source of the cDNA or gDNA that made up the material.

Unmatched junction bases numbered 5, after V lost 7 bases and J lost 4 bases. The CDR3 has 13 residues. Germline V gene lookup returns CDR1 LNHDA and CDR2 SQIVND (reference sequence). As originally analysed: Scientists estimated how many nucleated cells there were by amplifying reference gene primers. Sequenced by immunoSEQ multiplex PCR; TCRdb stores in-frame clones only, minus some. V and J calls and clone size are given by that table; D and trimming were obtained from the DNA. The repertoire holds 150,000 to 200,000 clones, with 80% to 90% as singletons. Sequencing input: peripheral blood. The source of this sequence is a human donor with active or convalescent COVID-19. The donor label of this sample is uncertain. The gene calls are TRBV19 and TRBJ2-3, with 7 positions matching TRBD2. The CDR3 region has the DNA TGTGCCAGTAACAGCGGGGTGGCAGATACGCAGTATTTT. The encoded protein is CASNSGVADTQYF.